These 3 T cell receptor beta chains were sequenced from one sample in a study of T-cell memory formation after mild COVID-19. TCRdb reanalysed the 5' RACE reads using MiXCR and keeps one entry per CDR3 protein. This sample has 350,000 to 450,000 distinct CDR3 sequences, with roughly 24% found just once. The material sequenced was PBMCs or a T cell subset sorted from them (not recorded which). The receptors originated from an adult woman who had mild COVID-19 (a few samples of this study predate the infection). Cell type and time point are not known.

This CDR3 reads CSARATPGRGSYEQYF. DNA of the CDR3: TGCAGTGCTAGAGCAACCCCCGGTCGTGGTTCCTACGAGCAGTACTTC. The chain recombines TRBV20-1 with TRBJ2-7; the D is unclear. There are 16 residues in the CDR3. Germline V gene data show CDR1 as DFQATT and CDR2 as SNEGSKA (reference sequence). Trimming shortened V by 1 base and J by 1 base, and 17 bases separated the two germline ends.

This clonotype showed up just a few times. The chain is built from TRBV4-1 and TRBJ2-3, with D hard to call. Germline V CDR1 and CDR2: MGHRA, YSYEKL. Trimming stripped 1 base from V and 2 bases from J, with 10 bases between. CDR3 length: 15 residues. The CDR3 DNA is TGCGCCAGCAGCCAAGGGGCGGAAACCACAGATACGCAGTATTTT. It specifies CASSQGAETTDTQYF.

This clonotype was detected only a few times. This chain connects TRBV20-1 to TRBJ1-4; 7 nucleotides align to TRBD1. The CDR3 is 16 amino acids. Germline V CDR1 and CDR2: DFQATT, SNEGSKA (reference sequence). Trimming removed 0 bases from V and 8 bases from J; junction bases left unmatched: 12. The CDR3 DNA follows: TGCAGTGCTAGAGACAAAAAAACCGGACAGGTGGAAAAACTGTTTTTT. This encodes CSARDKKTGQVEKLFF.